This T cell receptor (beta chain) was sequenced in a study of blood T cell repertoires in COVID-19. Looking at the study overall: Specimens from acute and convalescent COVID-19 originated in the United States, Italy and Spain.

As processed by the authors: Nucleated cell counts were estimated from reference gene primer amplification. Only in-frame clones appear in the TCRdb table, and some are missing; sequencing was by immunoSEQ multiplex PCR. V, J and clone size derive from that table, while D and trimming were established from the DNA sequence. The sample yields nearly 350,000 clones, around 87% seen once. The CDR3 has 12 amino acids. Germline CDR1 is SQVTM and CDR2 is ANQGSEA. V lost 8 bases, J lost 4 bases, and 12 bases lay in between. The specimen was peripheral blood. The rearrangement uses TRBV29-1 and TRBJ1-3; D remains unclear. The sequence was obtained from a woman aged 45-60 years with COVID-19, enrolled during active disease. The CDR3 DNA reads TGCAGCTCTCGGGGATCCGGAAACACCATATATTTT. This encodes CSSRGSGNTIYF.